The rows below give T cell receptor beta chains drawn from one sample of a study of OX40 agonist ivuxolimab in advanced cancers. Data came from immunoSEQ multiplex PCR; TCRdb stores just in-frame clones and leaves some out. Found here are tens of thousands of clones, over 70% of them singletons; the top ten hold 4% to 6%. Sequencing was performed on CD4+ or CD8+ T cells sorted from blood, taken in a trial of the OX40 agonist ivuxolimab. All receptors derive from an adult with an advanced solid tumor such as melanoma, head and neck, liver or kidney cancer. Each CDR3 is given with its conserved first and last residue. The order of the fields is D gene, V gene, clone size, J gene, CDR3 length, CDR3 protein, CDR3 DNA. A D gene is named only where the DNA matches it firmly. Rows may omit the clone size; those that give it use once, few, many or a size class.

-	TRBV6-1	-	TRBJ1-5	15	CASSPGRGSNQPQHF	TGTGCCAGCAGTCCCGGACGAGGCAGCAATCAGCCCCAGCATTTT
-	TRBV11-3	-	TRBJ2-5	12	CASSLDTQTQYF	TGTGCCAGCAGCTTAGATACGCAGACCCAGTACTTC
-	TRBV7-2	-	TRBJ1-2	14	CASTPTRTNNGYTF	TGTGCCAGCACCCCAACCAGGACGAACAATGGCTACACCTTC
-	TRBV9	few	TRBJ1-2	15	CASSVEIGYGSGYTF	TGTGCCAGCAGCGTAGAAATCGGATACGGATCTGGCTACACCTTC
-	TRBV5-6	-	TRBJ1-1	14	CASTFMAGVTEAFF	TGTGCCAGCACCTTCATGGCAGGGGTCACTGAAGCTTTCTTT
TRBD2	TRBV4-3	-	TRBJ2-1	17	CASSQGKGLGPEDEQFF	TGCGCCAGCAGCCAAGGAAAGGGACTAGGCCCCGAAGATGAGCAGTTCTTC
TRBD2	TRBV4-3	-	TRBJ2-3	20	CASSQDRGLAGFSSTDTQYF	TGCGCCAGCAGCCAAGATCGGGGACTAGCGGGTTTCTCTAGCACAGATACGCAGTATTTT
TRBD1	TRBV2	many	TRBJ1-5	15	CASGGQGYENQPQHF	TGTGCCAGCGGTGGACAGGGGTATGAGAATCAGCCCCAGCATTTT
TRBD2	TRBV6-6	-	TRBJ2-7	13	CASSDRLAGEQYF	TGTGCCAGCAGTGACAGACTAGCGGGCGAGCAGTACTTC
TRBD1	TRBV18	few	TRBJ1-5	14	CASSRGQDDQPQHF	TGTGCCAGCTCACGGGGACAGGATGATCAGCCCCAGCATTTT
-	TRBV4-2	-	TRBJ1-2	16	CASSQEAERYTYGYTF	TGTGCCAGCAGCCAAGAGGCGGAACGTTACACCTATGGCTACACCTTC
-	TRBV19	-	TRBJ2-7	13	CASVMVTPYEQYF	TGTGCCAGTGTCATGGTGACACCCTACGAGCAGTACTTC
TRBD2	TRBV5-5	-	TRBJ2-1	15	CASSLSSGGYNEQFF	TGTGCCAGCAGCTTGAGTAGCGGGGGGTACAATGAGCAGTTCTTC
TRBD1	TRBV7-9	once	TRBJ2-4	15	CASSSSGTGKNIQYF	TGTGCCAGCAGCTCGTCCGGGACAGGGAAAAACATTCAGTACTTC
-	TRBV6-5	-	TRBJ2-7	15	CASSYSRQDPYEQYF	TGTGCCAGCAGTTACTCGCGGCAGGACCCCTACGAGCAGTACTTC
-	TRBV5-6	-	TRBJ1-1	13	CASSYGQWTEAFF	TGTGCCAGCAGCTACGGACAGTGGACTGAAGCTTTCTTT
-	TRBV5-8	-	TRBJ1-2	14	CASVFDSSNYGYTF	TGTGCCAGCGTTTTTGACTCGAGTAACTATGGCTACACCTTC
TRBD1	TRBV7-2	-	TRBJ1-4	13	CASSPNRGEKLFF	TGTGCCAGCAGCCCAAACAGGGGTGAAAAACTGTTTTTT
TRBD1	TRBV27	-	TRBJ1-2	15	CASSVGQGYGYGYTF	TGTGCCAGCAGTGTCGGACAGGGGTATGGCTATGGCTACACCTTC
-	TRBV5-1	-	TRBJ2-2	17	CASSYRLRTANTGELFF	TGCGCCAGCAGTTACCGACTGAGGACAGCGAACACCGGGGAGCTGTTTTTT
-	TRBV7-2	once	TRBJ2-3	14	CASSLDGATDTQYF	TGTGCCAGCAGCTTAGACGGAGCGACAGATACGCAGTATTTT
-	TRBV7-2	-	TRBJ2-5	11	CASSDLETQYF	TGTGCCAGCAGTGACTTGGAGACCCAGTACTTC
-	TRBV7-9	few	TRBJ2-2	15	CASRPGAGNTGELFF	TGTGCCAGTAGGCCCGGGGCAGGAAACACCGGGGAGCTGTTTTTT
TRBD1	TRBV15	-	TRBJ2-3	16	CATSRTTGTGTDTQYF	TGTGCCACCAGCAGAACTACCGGGACAGGGACAGATACGCAGTATTTT
TRBD2	TRBV27	-	TRBJ2-1	15	CASSLGLAGSREQFF	TGTGCCAGCAGTCTGGGACTAGCGGGGAGTAGGGAGCAGTTCTTC
-	TRBV7-2	-	TRBJ1-2	15	CASSLGGGVGYGYTF	TGTGCCAGCAGCTTAGGGGGCGGGGTTGGCTATGGCTACACCTTC
TRBD1	TRBV14	few	TRBJ2-1	16	CASSRWGQINHNEQFF	TGTGCCAGCAGTCGCTGGGGACAGATAAACCACAATGAGCAGTTCTTC
TRBD1	TRBV6-1	-	TRBJ1-5	16	CASSEAGTGYSQPQHF	TGTGCCAGCAGTGAAGCCGGGACAGGGTACAGCCAGCCCCAGCATTTT
-	TRBV27	-	TRBJ1-4	20	CASSLNGPNGQTATNEKLFF	TGTGCCAGCAGTTTAAACGGCCCCAACGGACAGACTGCAACTAATGAAAAACTGTTTTTT
-	TRBV13	-	TRBJ2-7	13	CASSLVTGGEQYF	TGTGCCAGCAGCTTAGTTACAGGAGGGGAGCAGTACTTC